The clone carrying this TCR beta chain has just one count. The source of the sample is a study of shared T cell receptors in the human thymus. CDR3 length: 14 residues. V was cut by 7 bases and J by 0 bases, with 10 bases left in between. Clones were sequenced by immunoSEQ multiplex PCR, and TCRdb holds only the in-frame ones, with some missing. The sample includes approximately 400,000 clones, 85% to 95% of them seen just once. This rearrangement joins TRBV23-1 to TRBJ1-3, with D tentatively TRBD1 (6 bases). TRBV23-1 is placed among ORFs of uncertain function. The sequence was obtained from a human donor. Sequencing input: thymocytes. CDR3: CASNRQASGNTIYF. Here the CDR3 DNA reads TGCGCCAGCAACCGACAGGCCTCTGGAAACACCATATATTTT.